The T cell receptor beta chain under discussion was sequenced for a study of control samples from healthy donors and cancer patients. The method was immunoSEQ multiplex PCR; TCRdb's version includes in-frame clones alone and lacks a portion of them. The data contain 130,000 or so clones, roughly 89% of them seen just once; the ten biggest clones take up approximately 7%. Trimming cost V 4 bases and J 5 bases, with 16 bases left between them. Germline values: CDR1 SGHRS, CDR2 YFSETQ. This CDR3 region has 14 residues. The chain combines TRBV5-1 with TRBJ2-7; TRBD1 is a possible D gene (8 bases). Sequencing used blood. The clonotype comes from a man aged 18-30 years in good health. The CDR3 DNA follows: TGCGCCAGCAGCCAGGGAGGGACAGGTAACGAGCAGTACTTC. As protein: CASSQGGTGNEQYF.